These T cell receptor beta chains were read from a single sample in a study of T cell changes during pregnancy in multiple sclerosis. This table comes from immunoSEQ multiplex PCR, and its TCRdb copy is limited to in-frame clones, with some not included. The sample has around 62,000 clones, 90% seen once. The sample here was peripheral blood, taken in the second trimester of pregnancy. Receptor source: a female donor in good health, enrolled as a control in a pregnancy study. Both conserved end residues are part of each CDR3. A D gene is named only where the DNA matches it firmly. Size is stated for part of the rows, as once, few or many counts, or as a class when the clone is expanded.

TGTGCCAGCAGCTTCGGCGGGGAGCTGTTTTTT | CASSFGGELFF | - | TRBV5-5 | - | TRBJ2-2
TGTGCCAGCAGCGCCGCCTCGACAGGAAAGCAGTACTTC | CASSAASTGKQYF | - | TRBV13 | - | TRBJ2-7
TGTGCCAGCAGTGACCAGGGGGCGTCGGGTGAAAAACTGTTTTTT | CASSDQGASGEKLFF | TRBD1 | TRBV2 | - | TRBJ1-4
TGTGCCAGCAGGACAGGGGGCGCGAGTGGCTACACCTTC | CASRTGGASGYTF | TRBD1 | TRBV9 | - | TRBJ1-2
TGTGCCAGCAGTTTAGACAGGCTTAATGGCTACACCTTC | CASSLDRLNGYTF | - | TRBV28 | - | TRBJ1-2
TGTGCCAGCAGTGAAACCGGGACAGGGGAAGCTTTCTTT | CASSETGTGEAFF | TRBD1 | TRBV6-1 | once | TRBJ1-1
TGTGCCAGCAGCGCGGGACTCCAAGAGACCCAGTACTTC | CASSAGLQETQYF | - | TRBV11-2 | - | TRBJ2-5
TGTGCCAGCAGCCTAGGGCCAGTATCTGGCACAGATACGCAGTATTTT | CASSLGPVSGTDTQYF | - | TRBV7-6 | - | TRBJ2-3
TGTGCCAGCAGTTACCTCGGGAGGGAGAGGGAGACCCAGTACTTC | CASSYLGRERETQYF | TRBD2 | TRBV6-5 | - | TRBJ2-5
TGTGCCAGCAGTCGGACTAGCGATACGCAGTATTTT | CASSRTSDTQYF | TRBD2 | TRBV27 | - | TRBJ2-3
TGTGCCAGCAGTGAAAATTCAGTTAACACTGAAGCTTTCTTT | CASSENSVNTEAFF | - | TRBV6-1 | - | TRBJ1-1
TGCGCCAGCAGCCAGTTACCGGGAGCTACGCAGTATTTT | CASSQLPGATQYF | - | TRBV4-1 | - | TRBJ2-3
TGTGCCAGTAGTATAGGGAGACCCATCACTGCGGACACCATATATTTT | CASSIGRPITADTIYF | - | TRBV19 | - | TRBJ1-3
TGTGCCAGCAGTTCCCCGGCGGGAGAGGGAACAGATACGCAGTATTTT | CASSSPAGEGTDTQYF | TRBD2 | TRBV28 | - | TRBJ2-3
TGTGCCAGCAAGGGTAGCGGGTTAACCGGGGAGCTGTTTTTT | CASKGSGLTGELFF | TRBD2 | TRBV2 | - | TRBJ2-2
TGTGCCAGCAGCTTAGGGAGACTAGCTAGATACAATGAGCAGTTCTTC | CASSLGRLARYNEQFF | TRBD2 | TRBV7-6 | - | TRBJ2-1
TGTGCCACCTTAGTCGGCGGCACTGAAGCTTTCTTT | CATLVGGTEAFF | - | TRBV15 | once | TRBJ1-1
TGTGCCAGCAGACCCCTAGACAGAAGCAATCAGCCCCAGCATTTT | CASRPLDRSNQPQHF | - | TRBV6-5 | - | TRBJ1-5
TGTGCCAGCAGCAAATTGTGGAGACGCGAGTGTTCCGGGGGGCCTCGGGAGACCCAGTACTTC | CASSKLWRRECSGGPRETQYF | - | TRBV21-1 | - | TRBJ2-5
TGCGCCAGCAGCCGTTATCAGGGGGCCTCGGGCGAGCAGTACTTC | CASSRYQGASGEQYF | TRBD1 | TRBV5-1 | few | TRBJ2-7
TGTGCCAGTAGTATATCCCATCAGGGGCTTACTGAAGCTTTCTTT | CASSISHQGLTEAFF | - | TRBV19 | - | TRBJ1-1
TGTGCCAGTGGACAGGGCTCCTACGAGCAGTACTTC | CASGQGSYEQYF | TRBD1 | TRBV6-1 | - | TRBJ2-7
TGCGCCAGCAGCTTGGGGGCAGGGGGCTTCTACGAGCAGTACTTC | CASSLGAGGFYEQYF | TRBD1 | TRBV5-1 | - | TRBJ2-7
TGTGCCAGTAGTAGACACGGGACAGAGAATCAGCCCCAGCATTTT | CASSRHGTENQPQHF | TRBD1 | TRBV19 | once | TRBJ1-5
TGCGCCAGCAGCCACGGGGTGGGCGGAGAGACCCAGTACTTC | CASSHGVGGETQYF | - | TRBV5-1 | - | TRBJ2-5
TGTGCCACCAGCAGAGATACAGCGGGAGGCACAGATACGCAGTATTTT | CATSRDTAGGTDTQYF | TRBD2 | TRBV15 | - | TRBJ2-3
TGTGCCAGCAGCTTAGTAGGTGAGGATGCTTTCTTT | CASSLVGEDAFF | - | TRBV7-6 | - | TRBJ1-1
TGTGCCAGCAGTTTACTAGCGGACTCCTACAATGAGCAGTTCTTC | CASSLLADSYNEQFF | TRBD2 | TRBV27 | - | TRBJ2-1
TGTGCCAGCAGCTTAGAGGCGGAAAGATATCAGCCCCAGCATTTT | CASSLEAERYQPQHF | - | TRBV7-9 | - | TRBJ1-5
TGTGCCAGCAGCCTCATGCCAGGAGAGGGTCGAGAGACCCAGTACTTC | CASSLMPGEGRETQYF | - | TRBV9 | - | TRBJ2-5
TGCGCCAGCAGCTTAACGGAGGCTAAGGAGCCCCAGCATTTT | CASSLTEAKEPQHF | - | TRBV5-1 | once | TRBJ1-5
TGTGCCAGTAGGAGGGACACTACGAACACTGAAGCTTTCTTT | CASRRDTTNTEAFF | - | TRBV19 | - | TRBJ1-1
TGCAGCGCGAGGGACAGATTCTTAAACACTGAAGCTTTCTTT | CSARDRFLNTEAFF | TRBD1 | TRBV29-1 | - | TRBJ1-1
TGTGCCAGCAGCTCCCGAGATAGCGGGGGTTCCTACGAGCAGTACTTC | CASSSRDSGGSYEQYF | TRBD2 | TRBV7-9 | - | TRBJ2-7
TGTGCCAGCAGCTTTAGGTTCTTGGCGGGAGATGGGGATGAGCAGTTCTTC | CASSFRFLAGDGDEQFF | TRBD2 | TRBV5-6 | - | TRBJ2-1
TGTGCCACCTCTAGCGGGGGGCACACCGGGGAGCTGTTTTTT | CATSSGGHTGELFF | TRBD2 | TRBV2 | - | TRBJ2-2
TGTGCCAGCAGCCCGAGACTAGAGGTCACAGATACGCAGTATTTT | CASSPRLEVTDTQYF | - | TRBV5-6 | once | TRBJ2-3
TGTGCCAGCAGTCGACAGGACACCGGGGAGCTGTTTTTT | CASSRQDTGELFF | - | TRBV25-1 | - | TRBJ2-2
TGTGCCAGCAGCGTCCGGGGACTAGCGGGAGGGAACTACAATGAGCAGTTCTTC | CASSVRGLAGGNYNEQFF | TRBD2 | TRBV9 | - | TRBJ2-1
TGTGCCAGCAGCTTAAATGGGGGGGAGCAGTTCTTC | CASSLNGGEQFF | - | TRBV7-9 | - | TRBJ2-1
TGTGCCAGCAGCCCCGGGGGTGGGCTTTATGGCTACACCTTC | CASSPGGGLYGYTF | - | TRBV6-5 | - | TRBJ1-2
TGTGCCAGCTCACCCCCGGACAGGGATCGCTATGGCTACACCTTC | CASSPPDRDRYGYTF | TRBD1 | TRBV18 | - | TRBJ1-2
TGCAGCGTTGGATCCCTCCGCGGGGGCACCGGGGAGCTGTTTTTT | CSVGSLRGGTGELFF | TRBD2 | TRBV29-1 | - | TRBJ2-2
TGTGCCAGCAGCGCACCGGGACTGGCGCGCGAGCAGTTCTTC | CASSAPGLAREQFF | - | TRBV2 | once | TRBJ2-1
TGTGCCATCAGTGGGCCAGGGGGCTCCTACGAGCAGTACTTC | CAISGPGGSYEQYF | TRBD1 | TRBV10-3 | - | TRBJ2-7
TGTGCCACCAGCAGAGGTGGTTTCCGGGACTCGCCTTTCTTT | CATSRGGFRDSPFF | - | TRBV15 | - | TRBJ1-1
TGTGCCTGGAGTCCCCGTCGGGACAGCCTCTATGGCTACACCTTC | CAWSPRRDSLYGYTF | TRBD1 | TRBV30 | few | TRBJ1-2
TGTGCCAGCAGCTTACGGGGGGGGAATGGATTGGCTAATGAAAAACTGTTTTTT | CASSLRGGNGLANEKLFF | - | TRBV7-6 | - | TRBJ1-4
TGTGCCAGCAGCTTTTGGCTAGCGAGAAACAATGAGCAGTTCTTC | CASSFWLARNNEQFF | - | TRBV5-6 | once | TRBJ2-1
TGTGCCAGCAGTGGGACAGGGTATAGTGAAGCTTTCTTT | CASSGTGYSEAFF | TRBD1 | TRBV6-1 | - | TRBJ1-1
TGCGCCAGCAGCAGATCGACTAGCGGGGGGGCCGGTACGCAGTATTTT | CASSRSTSGGAGTQYF | TRBD2 | TRBV5-1 | - | TRBJ2-3
TGTGCCAGCAGTTTTACACCCAATGCCCTCCGACCAGGACTAGTATTCTTC | CASSFTPNALRPGLVFF | TRBD2 | TRBV28 | - | TRBJ2-1